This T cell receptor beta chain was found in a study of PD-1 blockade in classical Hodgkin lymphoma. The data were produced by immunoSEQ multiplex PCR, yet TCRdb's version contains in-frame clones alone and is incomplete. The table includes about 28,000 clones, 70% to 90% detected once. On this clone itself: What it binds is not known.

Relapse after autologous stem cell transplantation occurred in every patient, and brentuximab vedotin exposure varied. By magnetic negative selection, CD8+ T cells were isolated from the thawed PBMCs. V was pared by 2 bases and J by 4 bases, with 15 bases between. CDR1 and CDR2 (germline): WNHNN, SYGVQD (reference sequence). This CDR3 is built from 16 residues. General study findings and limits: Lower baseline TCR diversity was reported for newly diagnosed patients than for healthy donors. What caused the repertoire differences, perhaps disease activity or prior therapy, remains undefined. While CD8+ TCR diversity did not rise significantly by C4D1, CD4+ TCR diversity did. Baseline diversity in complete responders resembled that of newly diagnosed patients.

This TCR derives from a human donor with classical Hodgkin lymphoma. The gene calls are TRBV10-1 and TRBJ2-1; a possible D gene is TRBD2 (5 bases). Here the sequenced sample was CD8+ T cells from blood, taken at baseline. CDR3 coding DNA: TGCGCCAGCAGTGAGGAACCGCGGGTGTCTTACAATGAGCAGTTCTTC. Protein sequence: CASSEEPRVSYNEQFF.